The next 18 T cell receptor beta chains were all read from a single sample in a study of spatial heterogeneity in lung cancer. General study points: Counts of expanded intratumoral alpha and beta TCRs tracked tumor mutation counts.

MiXCR, applied by TCRdb to the 5' RACE reads, yields one record per CDR3 protein. Of 6,000 to 9,000 distinct CDR3 sequences detected, around 3.4% appear once; the ten largest clones hold 16%. No antigen has been identified for these receptors. Indicated time point: sample taken at primary tumor resection. The source material was lung tumor tissue, sampled at surgery. All receptors derive from a male donor with early-stage non-small cell lung cancer.

This clonotype was recorded only once. A much larger clone sits a single nucleotide away, making a read error possible. V is TRBV6-2 or TRBV6-3 and J is TRBJ1-2, with unresolved D. This CDR3 has 13 amino acids. Germline V gene data show CDR1 as MNHEY and CDR2 as SVGEGT. CDR3 amino acids: CASSYDGNYGYNF. CDR3 bases: TGTGCCAGCAGTTACGACGGTAACTATGGCTACAACTTC.

Ten or more counts support this clonotype. This chain links TRBV5-6 with TRBJ2-3; TRBD1 is a possible D gene (6 bases). V lost 5 bases, J lost 4 bases, and 14 bases lay in between. This CDR3 has 14 residues. The germline V gene encodes CDR1 SGHDT and CDR2 YYEEEE. The CDR3 DNA is TGTGCCAGCAGTATAACGGACAGTCCAGATACGCAGTATTTT. Encoded protein: CASSITDSPDTQYF.

This clonotype was detected ten times or more. This chain connects TRBV11-2 to TRBJ1-1; D unclear. The CDR3 runs 13 residues. With 1 base removed from V and 4 bases from J, the gap between germline ends came to 7 bases. Germline CDR1 SGHAT, CDR2 FQNNGV. This chain's CDR3 is CASSLVEFTEAFF. As DNA, the CDR3 is TGTGCCAGCAGCTTAGTGGAATTCACTGAAGCTTTCTTT.

There are a few counts of this clonotype. The chain couples TRBV5-6 to TRBJ2-1; 9 nucleotides agree with TRBD1. Germline V gene sequence: CDR1 SGHDT, CDR2 YYEEEE. The CDR3 has 19 amino acids. V shed 0 bases and J 2 bases; nucleotides not matched to a gene: 12. In DNA, the CDR3 is TGTGCCAGCAGCTTGGATTTAGAACCGACAGGGGGACCCTACAATGAGCAGTTCTTC. It codes for CASSLDLEPTGGPYNEQFF.

Relative to its sample, this clonotype is medium-sized. The J gene is TRBJ2-2, the V gene TRBV30; 12 positions match TRBD2. The ends lost 1 base at V and 4 bases at J; junction bases unmatched: 4. Germline V gene sequence: CDR1 GTSNPN, CDR2 SVGIG (reference sequence). The CDR3 is made up of 16 amino acids. The DNA for the CDR3 is TGTGCCTGGAGTGAAGGACTAGCGGGGCTCACCGGGGAGCTGTTTTTT. Amino acid sequence: CAWSEGLAGLTGELFF.

This clonotype was recorded many times. The CDR3 DNA follows: TGCAGCGTTCAAGTGGCTACTAGCGGGAGCAATGAGCAGTTCTTC. The encoded protein is CSVQVATSGSNEQFF. The chain is built from TRBV29-1 and TRBJ2-1; 11 nucleotides agree with TRBD2. Germline loops: CDR1 SQVTM, CDR2 ANQGSEA. V lost 5 bases, J lost 6 bases, and 9 bases stayed unmatched. CDR3 length equals 15 residues.

This clonotype has a handful of counts. The junction departs from germline at one end; a sequencing error may be responsible. The rearrangement uses TRBV7-9 and TRBJ1-2; 7 positions agree with TRBD1. The CDR3 extends over 14 amino acids. Germline CDR1 SEHNR, CDR2 FQNEAQ (reference sequence). For the CDR3, the DNA is TGTGCCAGCAGCTTACCAGGGGGGCCTTACGGCTACAACTTC. This encodes CASSLPGGPYGYNF.

Many counts were recorded for this clonotype. The chain uses TRBV7-3 and TRBJ1-1; 7 bases match TRBD1. The J segment lost 7 bases and the V segment lost 4 bases, leaving 9 bases of the junction unmatched. CDR1 is SGHTA, CDR2 FQGTGA, per germline. This CDR3 has 14 amino acids. The CDR3 spells CASSSSGGGGEAFF. The CDR3 region has the DNA TGTGCCAGCAGCTCCTCGGGAGGGGGCGGTGAAGCTTTCTTT. Full variable domain (rest looked up from reference TRBV7-3 and TRBJ1-1): GAGVSQTPSNKVTEKGKYVELRCDPISGHTALYWYRQSLGQGPEFLIYFQGTGAADDSGLPNDRFFAVRPEGSVSTLKIQRTERGDSAVYLCASSSSGGGGEAFFGQGTRLTVV.

This clonotype was recorded a few times. This chain connects TRBV11-2 to TRBJ2-1, with TRBD2 identical over 7 bases. V trimming: 1 base; J trimming: 8 bases; junction bases outside the gene matches: 8. Per germline, CDR1 SGHAT and CDR2 FQNNGV. This CDR3 contains 15 residues. In DNA, the CDR3 is TGTGCCAGCAGCTTAGCGGGAGGCGCTGGGGATGAGCAGTTCTTC. Residues: CASSLAGGAGDEQFF.

This clonotype was found many times. The CDR3 protein is CASSLKLGDTGELFF. DNA of the CDR3: TGTGCCAGCAGCTTAAAGTTGGGGGACACCGGGGAGCTGTTTTTT. The chain links TRBV11-2 to TRBJ2-2; D is possibly TRBD1 or TRBD2 (5 bases each). This CDR3 region has 15 residues. Trimming took 2 bases from V and 3 from J, leaving 10 bases between them. Germline-derived CDR1 and CDR2 are SGHAT and FQNNGV.

This clonotype has a count of ten or more. The rearrangement joins TRBV19 to TRBJ2-7; 7 positions agree with TRBD1. The trim removed 3 bases at V and 0 bases at J, leaving 2 bases unmatched. The CDR3 contains 14 residues. Germline assignment: CDR1 LNHDA and CDR2 SQIVND (reference sequence). Written as DNA, the CDR3 is TGTGCCAGTAGTATGGGGACAGACTCCTACGAGCAGTACTTC. This gives the protein CASSMGTDSYEQYF.

Sample share makes this clonotype medium-sized. The CDR3 DNA is TGTGCCGCCTTGTCAGGGGAGAGAACCGGGGAGCTGTTTTTT. Translation: CAALSGERTGELFF. The chain recombines TRBV30 with TRBJ2-2, with D possibly TRBD1 on 6 matching bases. The V gene's germline CDR1 is GTSNPN and CDR2 SVGIG (reference sequence). This CDR3 spans 14 amino acids. The V gene lost 8 bases and the J gene lost 5 bases, with 18 bases spanning the gap.

Notes on this clonotype: Without the conserved terminal phenylalanine or tryptophan, this CDR3 likely stems from a read error. The DNA is left out, because the CDR3 cannot be placed on it with certainty; the CDR3 is given as TCRdb lists it. V and J are TRBV9 and TRBJ1-1; whether TRBD1, the table's D call, matches the DNA was not checked. CDR1 is SGDLS, CDR2 YYNGEE, per germline. The CDR3 has 16 amino acids, counting both end residues. The CDR3 is CASSARDRSRNTEACG.

In its sample, this clonotype ranks as medium-sized. The chain recombines TRBV29-1 with TRBJ1-5; D gene unclear. V lost 4 bases and J lost 0, with 7 bases in between. In germline, CDR1 is SQVTM, CDR2 ANQGSEA. This CDR3 comprises 13 residues. As DNA, the CDR3 is TGCAGCGTTGCGGGAGATAGCAATCAGCCCCAGCATTTT. Amino acid sequence: CSVAGDSNQPQHF.

This clonotype has at least ten counts. This chain connects TRBV5-8 to TRBJ1-1, with D perhaps matching TRBD1 (5 bases). The CDR3 covers 15 residues. Trimming left V 0 bases short and J 2 bases short, with 11 bases between. Germline CDR1 and CDR2: SGHTS and YDEGEE. The CDR3 DNA reads TGTGCCAGCAGCTTGGGAGGGACTCTTAACACTGAAGCTTTCTTT. Its translation is CASSLGGTLNTEAFF.

This clonotype was observed many times. The chain employs TRBV6-6 and TRBJ1-2; D not certain. The CDR3 consists of 12 residues. V shed 2 bases and J shed 4 bases, with 5 bases lying between them. Per the germline V gene, CDR1 is MNHNY and CDR2 is SVGAGI (reference sequence). The CDR3 sequence: CASSYRSYGYTF. The CDR3 DNA reads TGTGCCAGCAGTTACCGCTCCTATGGCTACACCTTC.

This clonotype has at least ten counts. The V and J genes are TRBV20-1 and TRBJ1-1; 8 bases map to TRBD1. The CDR3 spans 14 residues. CDR1 DFQATT and CDR2 SNEGSKA come from the germline V gene (reference sequence). J was trimmed by 4 bases and V by 6 bases; bases with no gene match: 10. CDR3 sequence (DNA): TGCAGTGCCTTGATCGACAGGGGAAGCACTGAAGCTTTCTTT. It codes for CSALIDRGSTEAFF.

This clonotype was seen at least ten times. The chain carries TRBV10-3 and TRBJ2-6; 9 bases align to TRBD1. Germline values: CDR1 ENHRY, CDR2 SYGVKD. The CDR3 runs to 17 residues. V lost 10 bases to trimming and J lost 2 bases; unmatched junction nucleotides: 12. CDR3 nucleotide sequence: TGTGCCACCCTGGACAGGGGTCGAGGGGCTGGGGCCAACGTCCTGACTTTC. Protein: CATLDRGRGAGANVLTF.